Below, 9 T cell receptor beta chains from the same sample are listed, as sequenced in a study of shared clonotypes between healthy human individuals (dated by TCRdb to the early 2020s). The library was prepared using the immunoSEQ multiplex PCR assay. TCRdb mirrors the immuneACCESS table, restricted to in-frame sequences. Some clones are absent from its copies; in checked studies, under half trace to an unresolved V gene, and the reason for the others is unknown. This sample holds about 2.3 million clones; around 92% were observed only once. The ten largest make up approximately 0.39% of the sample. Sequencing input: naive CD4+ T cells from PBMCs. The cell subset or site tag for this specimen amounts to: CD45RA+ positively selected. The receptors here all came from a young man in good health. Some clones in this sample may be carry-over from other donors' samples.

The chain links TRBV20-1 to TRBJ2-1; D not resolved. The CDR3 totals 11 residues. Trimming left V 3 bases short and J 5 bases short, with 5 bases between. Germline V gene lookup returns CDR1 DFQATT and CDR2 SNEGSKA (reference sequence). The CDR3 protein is CSASANNEQFF. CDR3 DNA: TGCAGTGCTAGCGCCAACAATGAGCAGTTCTTC.

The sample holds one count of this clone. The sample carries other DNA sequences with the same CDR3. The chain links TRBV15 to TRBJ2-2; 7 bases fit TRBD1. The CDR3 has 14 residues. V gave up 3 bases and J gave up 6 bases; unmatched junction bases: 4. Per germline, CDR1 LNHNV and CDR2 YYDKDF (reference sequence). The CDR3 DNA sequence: TGTGCCACCAGCAGGGACCAGGGGGCCGGGGAGCTGTTTTTT. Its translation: CATSRDQGAGELFF.

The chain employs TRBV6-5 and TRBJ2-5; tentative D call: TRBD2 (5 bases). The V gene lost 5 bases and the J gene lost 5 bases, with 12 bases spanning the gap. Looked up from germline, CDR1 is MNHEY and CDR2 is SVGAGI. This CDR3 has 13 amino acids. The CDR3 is CASSTAGVETQYF. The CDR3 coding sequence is TGTGCCAGCAGTACTGCCGGGGTTGAGACCCAGTACTTC.

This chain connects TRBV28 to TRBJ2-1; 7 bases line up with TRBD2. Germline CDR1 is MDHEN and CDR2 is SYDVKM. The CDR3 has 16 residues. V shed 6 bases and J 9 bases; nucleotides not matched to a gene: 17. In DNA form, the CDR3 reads TGTGCCAGCAGGGGGGGTTTCGGCGCGGGAGACTTTGAGCAGTTCTTC. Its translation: CASRGGFGAGDFEQFF.

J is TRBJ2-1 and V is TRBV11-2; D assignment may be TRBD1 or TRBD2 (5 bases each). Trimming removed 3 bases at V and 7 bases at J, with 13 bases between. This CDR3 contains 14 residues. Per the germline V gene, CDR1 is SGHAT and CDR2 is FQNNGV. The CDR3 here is CASSFGGVRNEQFF. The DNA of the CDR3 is TGTGCCAGCAGCTTTGGGGGAGTTAGAAATGAGCAGTTCTTC.

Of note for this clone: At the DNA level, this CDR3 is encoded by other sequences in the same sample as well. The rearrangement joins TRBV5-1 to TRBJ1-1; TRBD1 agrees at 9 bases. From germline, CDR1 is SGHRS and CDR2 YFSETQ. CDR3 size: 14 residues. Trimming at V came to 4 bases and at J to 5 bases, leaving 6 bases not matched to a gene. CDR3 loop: CASSHGQGRTEAFF. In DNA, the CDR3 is TGCGCCAGCAGCCACGGACAGGGGCGGACTGAAGCTTTCTTT.

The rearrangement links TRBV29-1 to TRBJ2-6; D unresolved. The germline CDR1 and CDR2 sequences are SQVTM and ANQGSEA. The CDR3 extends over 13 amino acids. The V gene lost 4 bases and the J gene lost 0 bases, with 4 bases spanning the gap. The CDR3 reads CSVGISGANVLTF. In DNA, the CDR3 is TGCAGCGTTGGGATCTCTGGGGCCAACGTCCTGACTTTC. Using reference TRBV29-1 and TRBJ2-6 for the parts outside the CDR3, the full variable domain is SAVISQKPSRDICQRGTSLTIQCQVDSQVTMMFWYRQQPGQSLTLIATANQGSEATYESGFVIDKFPISRPNLTFSTLTVSNMSPEDSSIYLCSVGISGANVLTFGAGSRLTVL.

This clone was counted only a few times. CDR3 region: CASSVEVVFNEQFF. The CDR3 DNA reads as TGTGCCAGCAGCGTAGAGGTAGTCTTCAATGAGCAGTTCTTC. The chain links TRBV9 to TRBJ2-1; no reliable D call. From germline, CDR1 is SGDLS and CDR2 YYNGEE. The CDR3 runs to 14 residues. With 0 bases removed from V and 6 bases from J, the gap between germline ends came to 10 bases.

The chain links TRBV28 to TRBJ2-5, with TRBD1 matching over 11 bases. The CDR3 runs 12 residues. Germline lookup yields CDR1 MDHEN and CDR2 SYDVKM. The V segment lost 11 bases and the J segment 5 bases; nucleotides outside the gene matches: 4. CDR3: CALRDRGETQYF. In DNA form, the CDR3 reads TGTGCCCTCCGGGACAGGGGGGAGACCCAGTACTTC.